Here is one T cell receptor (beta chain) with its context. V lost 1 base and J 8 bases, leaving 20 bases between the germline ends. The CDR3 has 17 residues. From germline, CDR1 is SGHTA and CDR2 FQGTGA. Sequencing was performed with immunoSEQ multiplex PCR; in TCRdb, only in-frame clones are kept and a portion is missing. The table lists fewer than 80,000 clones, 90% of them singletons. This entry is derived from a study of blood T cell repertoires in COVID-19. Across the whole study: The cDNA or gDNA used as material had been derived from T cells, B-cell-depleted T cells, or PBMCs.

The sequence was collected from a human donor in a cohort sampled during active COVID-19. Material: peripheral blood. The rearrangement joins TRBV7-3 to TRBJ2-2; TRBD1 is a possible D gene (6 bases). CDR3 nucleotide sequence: TGTGCCAGCAGCTTAAAGGGGACACCTCACGGTGTGGGGGAGCTGTTTTTT. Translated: CASSLKGTPHGVGELFF.